This T cell receptor (beta chain) was sequenced in a study of blood T cells in healthy people across ages. The CDR3 is made up of 14 amino acids. The V end was cut by 3 bases, the J end by 6 bases, with 14 bases between. Germline lookup yields CDR1 SQVTM and CDR2 ANQGSEA. Primed by a sample-barcoded 5' primer and a J-beta primer mix, a second PCR proceeded for about 6 to 11 cycles. TCRdb ran MiXCR on the 5' RACE reads and lists one entry per CDR3 protein. The sample comprises fewer than 2 million distinct CDR3 sequences, more than 35% of which are singletons, and 23% rests with the top ten. Each individual donor underwent a draw of 8 to 10 milliliters of peripheral blood. Every sample had a minimum of 6.5 million PBMCs isolated. Samples each yielded at least 6 micrograms of total RNA.

V gene TRBV29-1 combines with J gene TRBJ2-2, with a possible D match to TRBD1 (6 bases). The sequence was obtained from a human donor in good health. Sequenced input: blood. The CDR3 reads CSVDPGQAAGELFF. The CDR3 DNA sequence: TGCAGCGTTGACCCGGGACAAGCCGCCGGGGAGCTGTTTTTT.